A selection of T cell receptor beta chains follows, all from one sample in a study of blood T cells in healthy people across ages. TCRdb redid the calling of the 5' RACE reads with MiXCR, one entry per CDR3 protein. Here the sample spans over 1,200,000 distinct CDR3 sequences, approximately 63% being singletons. The sample consisted of blood. These receptors were taken from a man aged 18 to 30 in good health. Both conserved end residues are part of each CDR3. A D gene is named only where the DNA matches it firmly. A clone size is listed for some rows: how often the clone was seen (once, few, many), or a class if it is expanded.

.,TRBD1,TRBJ1-2,TRBV9,CASSVADRGLDGYTF,TGTGCCAGCAGCGTAGCGGACAGGGGCCTAGATGGCTACACCTTC
.,.,TRBJ2-7,TRBV7-6,CASSFTEGGGEQYF,TGTGCCAGCAGCTTTACTGAGGGTGGCGGCGAGCAGTACTTC
.,.,TRBJ1-2,TRBV15,CATSRPRTAHGYTF,TGTGCCACCAGCAGACCCAGGACAGCGCATGGCTACACCTTC
.,.,TRBJ2-3,TRBV4-1,CASSPTGTRTDTQYF,TGCGCCAGCAGCCCGACCGGGACAAGGACAGATACGCAGTATTTT
few,TRBD2,TRBJ2-1,TRBV29-1,CSVPSGSSYNEQFF,TGCAGCGTTCCGAGCGGGAGCTCCTACAATGAGCAGTTCTTC
.,TRBD1,TRBJ1-1,TRBV12-5,CASGRSGTGTTEAFF,TGTGCTAGTGGTCGATCCGGGACAGGGACCACTGAAGCTTTCTTT
.,.,TRBJ2-5,TRBV6-6,CASSNLGNQETQYF,TGTGCCAGCAGCAACCTCGGGAACCAAGAGACCCAGTACTTC
few,.,TRBJ1-1,TRBV9,CASSVGYLGEAFF,TGTGCCAGCAGCGTAGGCTACCTCGGTGAAGCTTTCTTT
few,TRBD2,TRBJ2-7,TRBV20-1,CSASITSGGYEQYF,TGCAGTGCTAGCATCACTAGCGGGGGATACGAGCAGTACTTC
few,TRBD1,TRBJ1-6,TRBV28,CASSYGTVNSPLHF,TGTGCCAGCAGTTACGGGACAGTAAATTCACCCCTCCACTTT
.,TRBD2,TRBJ2-3,TRBV30,CAWSPRLAGVTDTQYF,TGTGCCTGGAGCCCGAGACTAGCGGGAGTAACAGATACGCAGTATTTT
.,TRBD1,TRBJ2-2,TRBV7-8,CASSPRQGTGANTGELFF,TGTGCCAGCAGCCCCAGGCAGGGGACAGGGGCGAACACCGGGGAGCTGTTTTTT
few,.,TRBJ2-4,TRBV7-2,CASSYAQNIQYF,TGTGCCAGCAGCTACGCACAAAACATTCAGTACTTC
few,.,TRBJ2-1,TRBV3-1,CASSQVLENNEQFF,TGTGCCAGCAGCCAAGTATTAGAGAACAATGAGCAGTTCTTC
few,TRBD2,TRBJ2-3,TRBV4-3,CASSQLGGDTQYF,TGCGCCAGCAGCCAACTGGGGGGGGATACGCAGTATTTT
.,.,TRBJ1-1,TRBV20-1,CSAKGLNTEAFF,TGCAGTGCCAAGGGGTTGAACACTGAAGCTTTCTTT
.,TRBD2,TRBJ2-1,TRBV4-2,CASSQGGSGGRAGGEQFF,TGTGCCAGCAGCCAAGGTGGTAGCGGGGGGCGAGCGGGGGGTGAGCAGTTCTTC
.,TRBD1,TRBJ1-2,TRBV7-8,CASSYRGPNYGYTF,TGTGCCAGCAGTTACAGGGGGCCGAACTATGGCTACACCTTC
.,.,TRBJ1-4,TRBV12-3/TRBV12-4,CASSALDEKLFF,TGTGCCAGCAGTGCATTAGATGAAAAACTGTTTTTT
.,.,TRBJ2-1,TRBV10-3,CAIDAGREAQKQFF,TGTGCCATCGACGCGGGCAGGGAAGCCCAGAAGCAGTTCTTC
few,TRBD1,TRBJ2-3,TRBV13,CASSEGQGANTQYF,TGTGCCAGCAGCGAGGGACAGGGGGCGAATACGCAGTATTTT
.,TRBD1,TRBJ2-7,TRBV15,CATSRRQGSHEQYF,TGTGCCACCAGCAGACGACAGGGATCCCACGAGCAGTACTTC
few,.,TRBJ2-1,TRBV10-3,CAISNRDLDNEQFF,TGTGCCATCAGCAACCGGGATCTTGACAATGAGCAGTTCTTC
.,.,TRBJ1-2,TRBV25-1,CASSPTDYGYTF,TGTGCCAGCAGTCCCACGGACTATGGCTACACCTTC
.,TRBD2,TRBJ2-7,TRBV4-2,CASSGLGMAYNEQYF,TGTGCCAGCAGCGGACTAGGGATGGCCTACAATGAGCAGTACTTC
few,.,TRBJ2-1,TRBV6-6,CASSPGGPRPYNEQFF,TGTGCCAGCAGTCCCGGGGGGCCGCGGCCTTACAATGAGCAGTTCTTC
few,.,TRBJ2-7,TRBV5-5,CASRWLDSQPSYEQYF,TGTGCCAGCAGATGGTTAGACTCCCAACCATCCTACGAGCAGTACTTC
once,TRBD2,TRBJ2-1,TRBV4-3,CASSQERSGGAYNEQFF,TGCGCCAGCAGCCAAGAGAGGAGCGGGGGGGCCTACAATGAGCAGTTCTTC
many,.,TRBJ2-7,TRBV29-1,CSVDSGSYEQYF,TGCAGCGTTGATTCAGGGAGCTACGAGCAGTACTTC
.,.,TRBJ2-1,TRBV4-2,CASSHGTGYNEQFF,TGTGCCAGCAGCCACGGGACTGGCTACAATGAGCAGTTCTTC
.,.,TRBJ1-2,TRBV29-1,CSGETAPPSGYTF,TGCAGCGGCGAGACGGCACCCCCATCGGGCTACACCTTC
.,.,TRBJ2-3,TRBV7-9,CASSYNPVTSTDTQYF,TGTGCCAGCAGCTATAACCCGGTGACTAGCACAGATACGCAGTATTTT
.,.,TRBJ2-1,TRBV6-5,CASSFPGAYNEQFF,TGTGCCAGCAGTTTCCCGGGGGCCTACAATGAGCAGTTCTTC
.,TRBD1,TRBJ1-2,TRBV7-2,CASRLPGQGSGYTF,TGTGCCAGCAGACTACCCGGACAGGGCAGCGGCTACACCTTC
.,.,TRBJ2-4,TRBV20-1,CSARKAVNEQYF,TGCAGTGCCCGCAAGGCAGTGAATGAGCAGTACTTC
.,.,TRBJ1-2,TRBV27,CASSPARGDGYTF,TGTGCCAGCAGCCCAGCCCGGGGGGATGGCTACACCTTC
.,.,TRBJ1-2,TRBV27,CASSFGGRIHYGYTF,TGTGCCAGCAGTTTCGGAGGGCGGATTCACTATGGCTACACCTTC
.,.,TRBJ2-1,TRBV19,CATRPVNEQFF,TGTGCCACTCGCCCTGTAAATGAGCAGTTCTTC
.,.,TRBJ2-2,TRBV20-1,CSARNPLRAGAGELFF,TGCAGTGCTAGAAATCCCTTGAGGGCAGGGGCCGGGGAGCTGTTTTTT
few,TRBD1,TRBJ2-1,TRBV14,CASSEVVRDSYNEQFF,TGTGCCAGCAGCGAGGTGGTCCGGGACAGCTACAATGAGCAGTTCTTC
few,.,TRBJ2-1,TRBV20-1,CSARLDEQFF,TGCAGTGCTAGGTTGGATGAGCAGTTCTTC
.,.,TRBJ2-1,TRBV9,CASSVDIHSYNEQFF,TGTGCCAGCAGCGTAGATATACACTCCTACAATGAGCAGTTCTTC
.,.,TRBJ2-7,TRBV20-1,CSASTGQSYEQYF,TGCAGTGCTAGCACAGGCCAATCCTACGAGCAGTACTTC
.,.,TRBJ1-5,TRBV12-3/TRBV12-4,CASSLSGREDQPQHF,TGTGCCAGCAGTTTATCTGGCAGGGAAGATCAGCCCCAGCATTTT
many,.,TRBJ2-5,TRBV20-1,CSARDQETQYF,TGCAGTGCTAGAGATCAAGAGACCCAGTACTTC
.,TRBD1,TRBJ2-7,TRBV7-2,CASSLPPGGYQPTYEQYF,TGTGCCAGCAGCCTCCCCCCAGGGGGCTATCAACCCACCTACGAGCAGTACTTC